Sequencing of this T cell receptor beta chain was carried out in a study of technical replicates of blood from a few donors. Germline values: CDR1 SGHTA, CDR2 FQGTGA. This CDR3 is built from 15 residues. Deletions cut 5 bases from V and 3 bases from J, with 14 bases between. Sequencing used immunoSEQ multiplex PCR; TCRdb keeps in-frame clones, though not all of them. The sample lists 74,000 or so clones, just over 95% occurring once. The V and J genes are TRBV7-3 and TRBJ2-1; a weak D match, TRBD2 (6 bases). This TCR came from a human donor in good health. The sequencing input was T cells isolated from PBMCs. The CDR3 region has the DNA TGTGCCAGCAGCATAGAGGCTAGCGACTACAATGAGCAGTTCTTC. It encodes CASSIEASDYNEQFF.